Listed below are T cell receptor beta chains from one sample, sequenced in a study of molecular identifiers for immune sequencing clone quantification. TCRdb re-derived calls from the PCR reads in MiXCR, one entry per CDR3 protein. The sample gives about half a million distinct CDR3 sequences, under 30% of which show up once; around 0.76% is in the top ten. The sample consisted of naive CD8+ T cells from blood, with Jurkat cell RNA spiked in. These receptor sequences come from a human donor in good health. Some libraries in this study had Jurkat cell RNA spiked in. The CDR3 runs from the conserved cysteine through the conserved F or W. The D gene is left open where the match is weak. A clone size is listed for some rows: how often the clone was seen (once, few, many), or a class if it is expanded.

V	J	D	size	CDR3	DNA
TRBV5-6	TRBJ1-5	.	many	CASSLRFSNQPQHF	TGTGCCAGCAGCTTGAGGTTCAGCAATCAGCCCCAGCATTTT
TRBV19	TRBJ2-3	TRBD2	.	CASSISSVPAGVADTQYF	TGTGCCAGTAGTATATCTAGTGTACCAGCGGGAGTGGCAGATACGCAGTATTTT
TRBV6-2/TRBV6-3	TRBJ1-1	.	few	CASSLWGDDTEAFF	TGTGCCAGCAGCCTATGGGGGGACGACACTGAAGCTTTCTTT
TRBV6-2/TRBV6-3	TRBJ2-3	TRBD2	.	CASSMASGGTDTQYF	TGTGCCAGCAGTATGGCTAGCGGGGGCACAGATACGCAGTATTTT
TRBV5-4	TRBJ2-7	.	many	CASSLSATYEQYF	TGTGCCAGCAGCTTGTCAGCCACCTACGAGCAGTACTTC
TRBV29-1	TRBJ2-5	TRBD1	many	CSATEVLGQGGFRETQYF	TGCAGCGCAACTGAAGTGCTAGGACAGGGCGGGTTTAGAGAGACCCAGTACTTC
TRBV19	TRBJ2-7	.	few	CASGQGGEQYF	TGTGCCAGTGGACAGGGAGGGGAGCAGTACTTC
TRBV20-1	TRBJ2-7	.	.	CSASRMQGPYEQHF	TGCAGTGCTAGTAGAATGCAGGGGCCCTACGAGCAGCACTTC
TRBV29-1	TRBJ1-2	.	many	CSVKVLLDYGYTF	TGCAGCGTCAAGGTACTATTGGACTATGGCTACACCTTC
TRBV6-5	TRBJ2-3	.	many	CASSPGHWTDTQYF	TGCGCCAGCAGCCCGGGACATTGGACAGATACGCAGTATTTT
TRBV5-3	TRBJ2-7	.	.	CARSLVSYEQYF	TGTGCCAGAAGCTTGGTTAGCTACGAGCAGTACTTC